Sequencing of this TCR beta chain was carried out in a study of CD8 T cells in ankylosing spondylitis. General study points: Among TCR beta sequences, a motif of several highly homologous variants appeared characteristic of ankylosing spondylitis blood. Those disease-linked clones were CD8+; they were also relatively rare in peripheral blood.

TCRdb redid the calling of the 5' RACE reads with MiXCR, one entry per CDR3 protein. The sample has approximately 35,000 distinct CDR3 sequences, approximately 15% seen once. Germline-derived CDR1 and CDR2 are SGHTA and FQGTGA. CDR3 size: 15 residues. J was trimmed by 4 bases and V by 2 bases; bases with no gene match: 7. As to this clonotype: No antigen is known for it.

The V and J genes are TRBV7-3 and TRBJ2-5, with 7 positions matching TRBD2. The material sequenced was blood. The clonotype comes from a male donor with ankylosing spondylitis or in good health (not recorded which). CDR3 DNA: TGTGCCAGCAGCTTAGGGCTAGCGGAATTAGAGACCCAGTACTTC. The encoded protein is CASSLGLAELETQYF.